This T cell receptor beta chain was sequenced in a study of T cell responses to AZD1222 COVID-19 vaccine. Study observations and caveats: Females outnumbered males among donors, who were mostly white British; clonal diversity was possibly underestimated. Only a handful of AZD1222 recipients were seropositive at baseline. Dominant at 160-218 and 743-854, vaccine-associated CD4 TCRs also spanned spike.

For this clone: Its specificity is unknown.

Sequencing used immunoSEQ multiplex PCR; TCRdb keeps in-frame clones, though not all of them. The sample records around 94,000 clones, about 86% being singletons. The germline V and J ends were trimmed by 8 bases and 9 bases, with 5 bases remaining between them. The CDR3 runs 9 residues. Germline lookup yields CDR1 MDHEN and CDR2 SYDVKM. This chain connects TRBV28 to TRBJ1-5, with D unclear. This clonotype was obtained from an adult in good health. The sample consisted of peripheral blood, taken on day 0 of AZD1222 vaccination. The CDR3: CASGWPQHF. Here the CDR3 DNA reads TGTGCCAGCGGGTGGCCCCAGCATTTT.